This note documents a single T cell receptor (beta chain) sequence. TCRdb reprocessed the RT-PCR reads with MiXCR, giving one entry per CDR3 protein. The table records hundreds of thousands of distinct CDR3 sequences, 12% to 15% of them present only once. The germline V gene encodes CDR1 SQVTM and CDR2 ANQGSEA. The CDR3 contains 15 residues. Trimming cost V 7 bases and J 1 base; bases outside gene matches: 9. J is TRBJ2-2 and V is TRBV29-1, with TRBD2 matching 7 bases. This sequence originates from a female donor in good health, serving as a healthy control. The sequencing input was memory CD4+ T cells from blood. This CDR3 reads CSGSGLAVNTGELFF. DNA for the CDR3: TGCAGCGGCAGTGGGCTAGCGGTGAACACCGGGGAGCTGTTTTTT.